This T cell receptor (beta chain) was observed in a study of early T cells in non-severe SARS-CoV-2 infection. One entry per CDR3 protein, called by TCRdb with MiXCR from the 5' RACE reads. Of 60,000 or so distinct CDR3 sequences in the sample, about 8.9% were seen once. This clonotype appeared a few times. The germline V and J ends were trimmed by 8 bases and 8 bases, with 15 bases remaining between them. CDR1 is MGHDK, CDR2 SYGVNS, per germline. The CDR3 sequence is 13 residues long. Source material: whole blood. This clonotype was sampled from an adult who was a healthcare worker with PCR-confirmed SARS-CoV-2 infection or an uninfected control (not recorded which). The rearrangement joins TRBV25-1 to TRBJ1-4; maybe TRBD1 (5 bases). This CDR3 is CASPDTKGEKLFF. Written as DNA, the CDR3 is TGTGCCAGCCCGGATACAAAGGGGGAAAAACTGTTTTTT.